This T cell receptor (beta chain) was sequenced during a study of STAT3 mutations in large granular lymphocyte leukemia. Study background: Roughly half of the longitudinally sequenced T-LGLL patients carried detectable canonical activating STAT3 mutations. General study points: Every T-LGLL patient had at least one immunodominant TCRbeta clonotype. TCR clonotype switching after therapy occurred in about 30% of the 18 patients.

Each sample's TCRbeta library yielded on average around 41,000 productive templates. The table came from immunoSEQ multiplex PCR; TCRdb's copy has only in-frame clones and leaves some out. The sample has some 31,000 clones, about 86% seen once. Trimming left V 1 base short and J 3 bases short, with 12 bases between. Germline V lookup: CDR1 SEHNR, CDR2 FQNEAQ (reference sequence). The CDR3 is 15 residues long. This clone was seen once. Its antigen is not identified. The chain carries TRBV7-9 and TRBJ1-2; D is possibly TRBD1 (5 bases). The TCR comes from a man aged 60-69 years with T-cell large granular lymphocyte leukemia. Some clones in this sample may be carry-over from other donors' samples. Sequenced sample: peripheral blood mononuclear cells. This CDR3 is CASSLVGAGHYGYTF. The DNA for the CDR3 is TGTGCCAGCAGCTTAGTAGGGGCCGGTCACTATGGCTACACCTTC.